This TCR beta chain is from a study of cytomegalovirus exposure and HLA in healthy donors. Study-level results: It was taken for granted in presence/absence analyses that sequencing depth across donors was roughly uniform. Across donors, most TCRs were seen rarely, yet some public ones were widespread. CMV antigen specificity of three CMV-associated chains was confirmed in vitro. V segments that were indistinguishable, TRBV6-2 and TRBV6-3 among them, were omitted from analysis.

Germline V gives CDR1 MNHEY, CDR2 SVGAGI. The CDR3 spans 15 residues. V shed 2 bases and J shed 0 bases, with 11 bases lying between them. Vbeta (60) and Jbeta (13) primers were used in the PCR. Generated by immunoSEQ multiplex PCR, the TCRdb table keeps only in-frame clones and is missing some. Of hundreds of thousands of clones in the sample, under 80% were seen once. Notes on this clone: Antigen unknown.

The sequenced sample consisted of PBMCs. The J gene is TRBJ2-7, the V gene TRBV6-5, with a weak D call TRBD1 (5 bases). The receptor was derived from a female donor in good health and CMV-seronegative. This CDR3 is CASSYDVDSSYEQYF. The DNA for the CDR3 is TGTGCCAGCAGTTACGATGTTGACAGCTCCTACGAGCAGTACTTC.